Presented here are 32 T cell receptor beta chains from one specimen sequenced in a study of blood T cells in healthy people across ages. PCR was performed a second time for roughly 7 to 11 cycles using a sample-barcoded 5' primer and a J-beta primer mix. Via MiXCR, TCRdb re-called the 5' RACE reads, giving one row per CDR3 protein. The data hold 1.2 million to 1.5 million distinct CDR3 sequences, with 42% observed a single time. The sample was blood. Receptors originate from a young woman in good health.

The chain joins TRBV4-1 to TRBJ2-7; TRBD2 matches 8 bases. With the DNA end fitting TRBJ2-5 better, the J assignment may be wrong. This CDR3 has 16 residues. Per the germline V gene, CDR1 is MGHRA and CDR2 is YSYEKL. The CDR3 spells CASSQVTGGAFETQYF. The CDR3, as DNA: TGCGCCAGCAGCCAAGTAACCGGGGGGGCCTTTGAGACCCAGTACTTC.

The chain links TRBV18 to TRBJ1-4; no firm D call. This CDR3 is 14 amino acids long. Germline lookup yields CDR1 KGHSH and CDR2 LQKENI. Between the trimmed V and J ends, which lost 3 bases and 5 bases, there was a span of 10 bases. The CDR3 sequence is CASSPQAYNEKLFF. The CDR3 nucleotides are TGTGCCAGCTCACCCCAGGCATACAATGAAAAACTGTTTTTT. Using reference TRBV18 and TRBJ1-4 for the parts outside the CDR3, the full variable domain is NAGVMQNPRHLVRRRGQEARLRCSPMKGHSHVYWYRQLPEEGLKFMVYLQKENIIDESGMPKERFSAEFPKEGPSILRIQQVVRGDSAAYFCASSPQAYNEKLFFGSGTQLSVL.

The chain couples TRBV15 to TRBJ1-5, with D hard to call. The CDR3 extends over 12 amino acids. Looked up from germline, CDR1 is LNHNV and CDR2 is YYDKDF (reference sequence). V shed 7 bases and J shed 5 bases, with 9 bases lying between them. CDR3 sequence (DNA): TGTGCCACCAAGCAATGGGATCAGCCCCAGCATTTT. Its protein is CATKQWDQPQHF.

The chain has TRBV7-2 and TRBJ2-7; 8 bases align to TRBD2. V was clipped by 4 bases and J by 5 bases; unmatched bases: 4. The germline V gene has CDR1 SGHTA and CDR2 FQGNSA. This CDR3 spans 13 amino acids. The CDR3: CASSSGTRDEQYF. The CDR3 region has the DNA TGTGCCAGCAGCTCCGGGACTAGAGACGAGCAGTACTTC.

This clonotype was detected only a few times. The rearrangement joins TRBV29-1 to TRBJ1-2; TRBD1 matches 11 bases. The germline CDR1 and CDR2 sequences are SQVTM and ANQGSEA. This CDR3 region has 12 residues. Trimming at V came to 7 bases and at J to 5 bases, leaving 3 bases not matched to a gene. DNA of the CDR3: TGCAGCGGGGGACAGGGGGAATATGGCTACACCTTC. Its translation is CSGGQGEYGYTF.

The table lists this clonotype with a few counts. The V call is TRBV10-3, the J call TRBJ2-1; 8 nucleotides match TRBD2. CDR3 size: 14 residues. After removal of 9 bases from V and 3 bases from J, the junction contained 7 bases not matched to a gene. Germline CDR1 and CDR2: ENHRY and SYGVKD. As DNA, the CDR3 is TGTGCCATGGCGGGCGCGGGGGGCTACAATGAGCAGTTCTTC. Residues: CAMAGAGGYNEQFF.

CDR3 nucleotides: TGCAGTGCTAGTACAGGGTCGACCAAAAACATTCAGTACTTC. This sequence encodes CSASTGSTKNIQYF. The J gene is TRBJ2-7, the V gene TRBV20-1; maybe TRBD1 (6 bases). Matching the DNA end better, TRBJ2-4 makes the J call doubtful. Germline V CDR1 and CDR2: DFQATT, SNEGSKA (reference sequence). The CDR3 has 14 amino acids.

This clonotype was observed a handful of times. V usage is TRBV5-5 and J usage is TRBJ1-2; D is unresolved. CDR3 length equals 13 residues. Deletions cut 4 bases from V and 7 bases from J, with 14 bases between. The germline gives CDR1 SGHKS, CDR2 YYEKEE (reference sequence). DNA of the CDR3: TGTGCCAGCAGCACCTATACGGGCCGTGGCTACACCTTC. Translation: CASSTYTGRGYTF.

The chain has TRBV3-1 and TRBJ2-2; D gene unclear. Germline CDR1 reads LGHDT; CDR2 reads YNNKEL (reference sequence). Between the trimmed V and J ends, which lost 4 bases and 8 bases, there was a span of 2 bases. The length of the CDR3 is 10 residues. CDR3 protein: CASSRGELFF. Written as DNA, the CDR3 is TGTGCCAGCAGCCGGGGGGAGCTGTTTTTT.

This clonotype was seen only a few times. The chain employs TRBV4-1 and TRBJ2-1, with a weak D call TRBD2 (6 bases). The germline V gene has CDR1 MGHRA and CDR2 YSYEKL. CDR3 size: 14 residues. V shed 1 base and J shed 10 bases, with 14 bases lying between them. CDR3 protein: CASSQVEFLAEQFF. Here the CDR3 DNA reads TGCGCCAGCAGCCAAGTCGAGTTCCTAGCGGAGCAGTTCTTC.

The chain combines TRBV2 with TRBJ2-1, with 8 bases identical to TRBD1. The CDR3 has 15 amino acids. Germline V lookup: CDR1 SNHLY, CDR2 FYNNEI. V lost 5 bases to trimming and J lost 2 bases; unmatched junction nucleotides: 5. The CDR3 DNA follows: TGTGCCAGCAGTCGCGACAGGGGTACCTACAATGAGCAGTTCTTC. Translated: CASSRDRGTYNEQFF.

The chain uses TRBV12-5 and TRBJ2-4; D not certain. The germline V and J ends were trimmed by 0 bases and 0 bases, with 12 bases remaining between them. The germline V gene encodes CDR1 LGHNT and CDR2 FRNRAP. The CDR3 extends over 17 amino acids. The CDR3 DNA reads TGTGCTAGTGGTTTGGTAGTGGTGCAGAAAGCCAAAAACATTCAGTACTTC. Protein product: CASGLVVVQKAKNIQYF.

This chain links TRBV7-2 with TRBJ2-1; 12 bases line up with TRBD2. CDR3 length equals 16 residues. V shed 5 bases and J 10 bases; nucleotides not matched to a gene: 12. Per the germline V gene, CDR1 is SGHTA and CDR2 is FQGNSA. The chain's CDR3 is CASSARLAGDGREQFF. The CDR3 DNA sequence: TGTGCCAGCAGCGCCAGACTAGCGGGAGACGGTAGGGAGCAGTTCTTC. Supplemented by reference TRBV7-2 and TRBJ2-1, the full variable domain reads GAGVSQSPSNKVTEKGKDVELRCDPISGHTALYWYRQSLGQGLEFLIYFQGNSAPDKSGLPSDRFSAERTGGSVSTLTIQRTQQEDSAVYLCASSARLAGDGREQFFGPGTRLTVL.

The table lists this clonotype with many counts. This chain connects TRBV9 to TRBJ1-5; 8 bases are a match to TRBD1. Germline values: CDR1 SGDLS, CDR2 YYNGEE. J gave up 4 bases and V 5 bases, and 5 bases lay outside the gene matches. The CDR3 runs 14 residues. In nucleotides, the CDR3 is TGTGCCAGCAGTCAGGACAGGGAAAATCAGCCCCAGCATTTT. Protein product: CASSQDRENQPQHF.

The genes are TRBV11-1 and TRBJ2-7; tentatively, D is TRBD1 or TRBD2 (5 bases each). The V end was cut by 3 bases, the J end by 0 bases, with 12 bases between. This CDR3 is built from 15 residues. Germline V gene lookup returns CDR1 SGHAT and CDR2 FQDESV (reference sequence). The CDR3 bases are TGTGCCAGCAGCTTCTCCCGGGACCACTCCTACGAGCAGTACTTC. It codes for CASSFSRDHSYEQYF.

This rearrangement joins TRBV12-5 to TRBJ1-4; D unresolved. CDR3 length: 14 residues. From germline, CDR1 is LGHNT and CDR2 FRNRAP. V lost 3 bases to trimming and J lost 4 bases, with 9 bases between them. The CDR3 sequence: CASGLGSGNEKLFF. The DNA of the CDR3 is TGTGCTAGTGGTTTAGGCAGTGGTAATGAAAAACTGTTTTTT.

The chain is built from TRBV20-1 and TRBJ1-1; D remains unclear. The V end lost 6 bases, the J end lost 6 bases, and 11 bases lay between the germline ends. This CDR3 spans 11 amino acids. From germline, CDR1 is DFQATT and CDR2 SNEGSKA (reference sequence). The CDR3 nucleotides are TGCAGTGCGCTAACTGGCGCTGAAGCTTTCTTT. It yields the protein CSALTGAEAFF.

The rearrangement uses TRBV2 and TRBJ2-7, with D tentatively TRBD2 (5 bases). The ends were cut back, 4 bases at V and 3 bases at J, with 16 bases in the middle. Germline CDR1 SNHLY, CDR2 FYNNEI. The CDR3 sequence is 15 residues long. CDR3 region: CASSVFQPGGYEQYF. As DNA, the CDR3 is TGTGCCAGCAGTGTGTTTCAGCCCGGAGGCTACGAGCAGTACTTC.

In its sample, this clonotype was seen a few times. This chain connects TRBV20-1 to TRBJ2-7; D is ambiguous. CDR3 length: 15 amino acids. V was trimmed by 6 bases and J by 3 bases, leaving 21 bases between them. The V gene's germline CDR1 is DFQATT and CDR2 SNEGSKA (reference sequence). Written as DNA, the CDR3 is TGCAGTGCCACAGATCAGAAGATGAGTTTCTACGAGCAGTACTTC. This gives the protein CSATDQKMSFYEQYF.

J is TRBJ1-2 and V is TRBV20-1; weak D call: TRBD1 (6 bases). This CDR3 region has 16 residues. Germline V gives CDR1 DFQATT, CDR2 SNEGSKA (reference sequence). With 3 bases removed from V and 2 bases from J, the gap between germline ends came to 19 bases. CDR3 nucleotide sequence: TGCAGTGCTAGCTCAGGGGAGGTCTCGCAGAACTATGGCTACACCTTC. The encoded protein is CSASSGEVSQNYGYTF.

The chain combines TRBV6-6 with TRBJ2-2; no definite D call. The V end lost 7 bases, the J end lost 1 base, and 10 bases lay between the germline ends. The CDR3 is 14 residues long. From germline, CDR1 is MNHNY and CDR2 SVGAGI (reference sequence). CDR3 coding DNA: TGTGCCAGCATTTGGGATCTGAACACCGGGGAGCTGTTTTTT. This gives the protein CASIWDLNTGELFF.

This CDR3 reads CASSRTDLAKNIQYF. In DNA form, the CDR3 reads TGTGCCAGCTCCCGGACGGACCTAGCCAAAAACATTCAGTACTTC. The J gene is TRBJ2-4, the V gene TRBV2; D is unresolved. Germline CDR1 reads SNHLY; CDR2 reads FYNNEI. V lost 8 bases to trimming and J lost 0 bases, with 14 bases between them. This CDR3 is built from 15 residues.

This clonotype was picked up a small number of times. The junction shows a germline mismatch at one end, possibly a read error. The chain uses TRBV29-1 and TRBJ1-3; D is perhaps TRBD1 (5 bases). This CDR3 comprises 14 residues. Germline values: CDR1 SQVTM, CDR2 ANQGSEA. The CDR3 DNA reads TGCAGTGTTGTAGGAGGGACCTCTGGAAACACCATATATTTT. This sequence encodes CSVVGGTSGNTIYF.

The chain joins TRBV10-3 to TRBJ2-7, with a possible D match to TRBD2 (7 bases). Trimming stripped 5 bases from V and 7 bases from J, with 24 bases between. The CDR3 covers 16 residues. Germline assignment: CDR1 ENHRY and CDR2 SYGVKD. This CDR3 reads CAISPSPGGGDNEQYF. Written as DNA, the CDR3 is TGTGCCATCAGTCCCTCCCCGGGGGGAGGGGACAATGAGCAGTACTTC.

The chain has TRBV11-3 and TRBJ2-3; TRBD2 might be the D (6 bases). CDR1 and CDR2 from the germline V gene are SGHNT and YENEEA. Trimming removed 5 bases at V and 4 bases at J, with 19 bases between. The CDR3 loop spans 16 amino acids. Here the CDR3 DNA reads TGTGCCAGCAGCGTTACACTAGCCGGGTGGGCAGATACGCAGTATTTT. Amino acid sequence: CASSVTLAGWADTQYF.

V gene TRBV27 combines with J gene TRBJ2-1; tentatively, D is TRBD2 (5 bases). CDR1 is MNHEY, CDR2 SMNVEV, per germline (reference sequence). There are 15 residues in the CDR3. Trimming pared 6 bases from V and 10 bases from J, leaving 22 bases between. As DNA, the CDR3 is TGTGCCAGCAGATCCCCCGGGGAGACACGAGGGGAGCAGTTCTTC. Its protein is CASRSPGETRGEQFF.

The CDR3 DNA follows: TGTGCCAGCAGCTTGGGAGAGGGGGTCCAAGAGACCCAGTTCTTC. Its translation is CASSLGEGVQETQFF. The V and J genes are TRBV7-9 and TRBJ2-5; weak D call: TRBD1 (6 bases). Matching the DNA end better, TRBJ2-1 makes the J call doubtful. CDR3 length: 15 residues. Germline CDR1 is SEHNR and CDR2 is FQNEAQ (reference sequence).

The chain uses TRBV12-5 and TRBJ2-1; the D gene could be TRBD1 or TRBD2 (5 bases each). Germline V gene data show CDR1 as LGHNT and CDR2 as FRNRAP. Trimming took off 6 bases at V and 7 bases at J, with 13 bases between the two ends. This CDR3 is built from 13 residues. The chain's CDR3 is CASGTRGQNEQFF. The CDR3 DNA follows: TGTGCTAGTGGCACTCGGGGCCAAAATGAGCAGTTCTTC.

The rearrangement joins TRBV7-2 to TRBJ2-5; D might be TRBD1 (5 bases). Germline CDR1 SGHTA, CDR2 FQGNSA. The CDR3 consists of 15 residues. Trimming cost V 6 bases and J 3 bases, with 17 bases left between them. CDR3 bases: TGTGCCAGCAGTCCCGACCCAGGGTGGGAAGAGACCCAGTACTTC. Translated: CASSPDPGWEETQYF.

The gene calls are TRBV20-1 and TRBJ2-7; 8 positions agree with TRBD2. CDR1 and CDR2 (germline): DFQATT, SNEGSKA (reference sequence). The CDR3 is made up of 16 amino acids. V shed 0 bases and J 1 base; nucleotides not matched to a gene: 8. The CDR3 spells CSARDRHSGSSYEQYF. As DNA, the CDR3 is TGCAGTGCTAGAGATCGTCACAGCGGGAGTTCCTACGAGCAGTACTTC.

The gene calls are TRBV12-3 or TRBV12-4 and TRBJ1-2; TRBD1 is a possible D gene (5 bases). CDR3 length equals 14 residues. The germline V and J ends were trimmed by 11 bases and 4 bases, with 20 bases remaining between them. The CDR3 loop reads CACKGWGEGYGYTF. In DNA, the CDR3 is TGTGCCTGCAAGGGATGGGGGGAAGGCTATGGCTACACCTTC.

This clonotype occurred a few times. The rearrangement uses TRBV12-3 or TRBV12-4 and TRBJ1-5; D ambiguous. V was cut by 3 bases and J by 5 bases, with 5 bases left in between. There are 12 residues in the CDR3. CDR3 in amino acids: CASSLKYQPQHF. The CDR3 DNA sequence: TGTGCCAGCAGTTTGAAGTATCAGCCCCAGCATTTT.